The 29 T cell receptor beta chains listed next were all sequenced from one sample in a study of cytomegalovirus exposure and HLA in healthy donors. PCR employed 60 Vbeta and 13 Jbeta primers. Clones were read by immunoSEQ multiplex PCR, and TCRdb kept only the in-frame ones, dropping some. Of around 200,000 clones listed, just over 75% are singletons. Material for sequencing was PBMCs. Receptor source: a woman aged 60 to 75 in good health and CMV-seropositive.

The CDR3 DNA reads as TGTGCCAGTAGTAACCGGGACAGATCAGGCACAGATACGCAGTATTTT. This translates into CASSNRDRSGTDTQYF. The chain carries TRBV19 and TRBJ2-3; TRBD1 matches at 7 bases. Germline V lookup: CDR1 LNHDA, CDR2 SQIVND (reference sequence). V shed 4 bases, J shed 1 base, and the junction held 8 bases outside the gene matches. The CDR3 length is 16 residues. The full variable domain, with the rest looked up from reference TRBV19 and TRBJ2-3, is DGGITQSPKYLFRKEGQNVTLSCEQNLNHDAMYWYRQDPGQGLRLIYYSQIVNDFQKGDIAEGYSVSREKKESFPLTVTSAQKNPTAFYLCASSNRDRSGTDTQYFGPGTRLTVL.

The chain has TRBV5-1 and TRBJ2-1, with 14 bases matching TRBD2. This CDR3 is built from 17 residues. V gave up 6 bases and J gave up 0 bases; unmatched junction bases: 5. Germline V lookup: CDR1 SGHRS, CDR2 YFSETQ. CDR3: CASISGTSGSSYNEQFF. In nucleotides, the CDR3 is TGCGCCAGCATCTCCGGGACTAGCGGGAGCTCCTACAATGAGCAGTTCTTC.

V usage is TRBV5-1 and J usage is TRBJ1-1; 7 bases line up with TRBD1. The CDR3 covers 13 residues. The ends lost 4 bases at V and 7 bases at J; junction bases unmatched: 7. The V gene's germline CDR1 is SGHRS and CDR2 YFSETQ. The CDR3: CASSTNRGSEAFF. The CDR3 nucleotides are TGCGCCAGCAGCACAAACAGGGGTAGTGAAGCTTTCTTT. Full variable domain (rest looked up from reference TRBV5-1 and TRBJ1-1): KAGVTQTPRYLIKTRGQQVTLSCSPISGHRSVSWYQQTPGQGLQFLFEYFSETQRNKGNFPGRFSGRQFSNSRSEMNVSTLELGDSALYLCASSTNRGSEAFFGQGTRLTVV.

The rearrangement joins TRBV7-9 to TRBJ1-4; 7 nucleotides line up with TRBD1. The J segment lost 6 bases and the V segment lost 4 bases, leaving 5 bases of the junction unmatched. CDR1 and CDR2 (germline): SEHNR, FQNEAQ (reference sequence). This CDR3 is 14 amino acids long. The DNA for the CDR3 is TGTGCCAGCAGCTCAAGGGGGCGCGATGAAAAACTGTTTTTT. It is translated as CASSSRGRDEKLFF.

The chain carries TRBV5-1 and TRBJ1-3; the D gene is possibly TRBD1 (5 bases). Trimming removed 1 base from V and 4 bases from J, with 12 bases in between. The V gene's germline CDR1 is SGHRS and CDR2 YFSETQ. The CDR3 contains 15 residues. In DNA form, the CDR3 reads TGCGCCAGCAGCTTGTTGGCCAGGGAAGGAAACACCATATATTTT. It specifies CASSLLAREGNTIYF.

The chain links TRBV30 to TRBJ2-5; 7 bases match TRBD2. The germline gives CDR1 GTSNPN, CDR2 SVGIG (reference sequence). After removal of 1 base from V and 11 bases from J, the junction contained 7 bases not matched to a gene. The length of the CDR3 is 12 residues. The CDR3 loop reads CAWSAGWGGQYF. CDR3 sequence (DNA): TGTGCCTGGAGTGCCGGCTGGGGGGGGCAGTACTTC.

The chain combines TRBV6-5 with TRBJ1-6, with 9 nucleotides matching TRBD1. The germline V gene has CDR1 MNHEY and CDR2 SVGAGI. Losses at the gene ends were 4 bases for V and 10 bases for J; bases not matched to a gene: 11. The CDR3 length is 16 residues. CDR3 DNA: TGTGCCAGCAGTTCCCCCCCGGGACAGGGTAACTCACCCCTCCACTTT. Its translation: CASSSPPGQGNSPLHF.

This clone was picked up a small number of times. The chain employs TRBV11-2 and TRBJ1-1; a possible D gene is TRBD1 (5 bases). Germline V gene lookup returns CDR1 SGHAT and CDR2 FQNNGV. The ends were cut back, 2 bases at V and 11 bases at J, with 12 bases in the middle. The length of the CDR3 is 12 residues. The CDR3 nucleotides are TGTGCCAGCAGCTTATTTGGGGGGGAGGCTTTCTTT. Translated, it gives CASSLFGGEAFF.

This rearrangement joins TRBV2 to TRBJ2-5, with 15 bases fitting TRBD2. This CDR3 is 14 amino acids long. Per germline, CDR1 SNHLY and CDR2 FYNNEI. Trimming cost V 8 bases and J 5 bases; bases outside gene matches: 3. The CDR3, as DNA: TGTGCCAGCGGACTAGCGGGGGGGAGGGAGACCCAGTACTTC. It translates to CASGLAGGRETQYF.

The genes are TRBV6-5 and TRBJ2-7; D might be TRBD1 (6 bases). The CDR3 covers 12 residues. Germline values: CDR1 MNHEY, CDR2 SVGAGI. The germline V and J ends were trimmed by 8 bases and 2 bases, with 10 bases remaining between them. For the CDR3, the DNA is TGTGCCAGCGGGGGCTATACCTACGAGCAGTACTTC. It is translated as CASGGYTYEQYF.

The chain is built from TRBV2 and TRBJ2-7; D gene uncertain. CDR1 SNHLY and CDR2 FYNNEI come from the germline V gene. Deletions cut 6 bases from V and 3 bases from J, with 12 bases between. The CDR3 contains 13 residues. CDR3 sequence reads: CASRPDGYYEQYF. CDR3 nucleotide sequence: TGTGCCAGCAGGCCAGACGGGTACTACGAGCAGTACTTC.

This clone was seen only once. This chain joins TRBV10-3 and TRBJ1-2; D possibly corresponds to TRBD1 (6 bases). The germline V gene has CDR1 ENHRY and CDR2 SYGVKD. V was trimmed by 4 bases and J by 7 bases, leaving 10 bases between them. This CDR3 is built from 12 residues. DNA of the CDR3: TGTGCCATCAGTGCAGGGGAAACTGGCTACACCTTC. It translates to CAISAGETGYTF.

This clone was found a few times. This rearrangement joins TRBV9 to TRBJ2-5; tentatively, D is TRBD2 (5 bases). Looked up from germline, CDR1 is SGDLS and CDR2 is YYNGEE. V was trimmed by 0 bases and J by 5 bases, leaving 14 bases between them. This CDR3 region has 15 residues. In nucleotides, the CDR3 is TGTGCCAGCAGCGTAGGGGGAGCCCTGGGGGAGACCCAGTACTTC. Amino acids: CASSVGGALGETQYF.

This clone has a single count. CDR3: CASSLEAGLSSGNTIYF. The CDR3 DNA follows: TGTGCCAGCAGCTTAGAGGCAGGGTTAAGCTCTGGAAACACCATATATTTT. The chain has TRBV11-2 and TRBJ1-3; perhaps TRBD1 as D (5 bases). With 0 bases removed from V and 0 bases from J, the gap between germline ends came to 12 bases. CDR3 length: 17 amino acids. Germline V lookup: CDR1 SGHAT, CDR2 FQNNGV.

The chain has TRBV6-4 and TRBJ2-7, with TRBD2 as a possible D gene (7 bases). From germline, CDR1 is MRHNA and CDR2 SNTAGT. This CDR3 has 17 amino acids. V lost 9 bases and J lost 5, with 29 bases in between. The CDR3 DNA reads as TGTGCCAGAAAGAGGGTAAAACGATACCGGGGGGCAAACGAGCAGTACTTC. Translating gives CARKRVKRYRGANEQYF.

The chain couples TRBV7-9 to TRBJ1-3; D possibly corresponds to TRBD1 (5 bases). Germline V gene sequence: CDR1 SEHNR, CDR2 FQNEAQ (reference sequence). Trimming stripped 4 bases from V and 4 bases from J, with 11 bases between. The CDR3 has 14 residues. CDR3 sequence reads: CASSSGLSGNTIYF. CDR3 nucleotides: TGTGCCAGCAGCTCGGGACTATCGGGAAACACCATATATTTT. Combining the CDR3 with reference TRBV7-9 and TRBJ1-3 gives the whole variable domain DTGVSQNPRHKITKRGQNVTFRCDPISEHNRLYWYRQTLGQGPEFLTYFQNEAQLEKSRLLSDRFSAERPKGSFSTLEIQRTEQGDSAMYLCASSSGLSGNTIYFGEGSWLTVV.

V usage is TRBV11-2 and J usage is TRBJ2-2; tentatively, D is TRBD2 (6 bases). Trimming shortened V by 4 bases and J by 3 bases, and 9 bases separated the two germline ends. CDR1 and CDR2 from the germline V gene are SGHAT and FQNNGV. The CDR3 runs 14 residues. CDR3 nucleotide sequence: TGTGCCAGCAGCTCGGGACTCCACACCGGGGAGCTGTTTTTT. Its translation is CASSSGLHTGELFF.

Concerning this clone: This sample also contains other DNA sequences that code for the same CDR3. J is TRBJ1-3 and V is TRBV9; 9 nucleotides match TRBD1. The CDR3 has 15 amino acids. Looked up from germline, CDR1 is SGDLS and CDR2 is YYNGEE. The junction had 9 bases not matched to a gene; V was cut back by 4 bases and J by 7 bases. CDR3 in DNA: TGTGCCAGCAGCCCCGGGACAGGGAAAGGGAACACCATATATTTT. Translating gives CASSPGTGKGNTIYF.

The sample holds a few counts of this clone. The V and J genes are TRBV6-1 and TRBJ1-1; D gene unclear. V gave up 7 bases and J gave up 7 bases, with 16 bases separating them. Germline-derived CDR1 and CDR2 are MNHNS and SASEGT. The CDR3 contains 13 residues. CDR3 region: CASTHGEPNEAFF. The CDR3 nucleotides are TGTGCCAGCACCCACGGGGAGCCAAATGAAGCTTTCTTT.

The J gene is TRBJ1-2, the V gene TRBV29-1, with a tentative D call TRBD1 (6 bases). CDR1 is SQVTM, CDR2 ANQGSEA, per germline. The CDR3 is 12 amino acids. Trimming stripped 0 bases from V and 4 bases from J, with 6 bases between. The CDR3 coding sequence is TGCAGCGTTGAAGACAGGGGCTATGGCTACACCTTC. Translation: CSVEDRGYGYTF.

This rearrangement joins TRBV15 to TRBJ1-5; a weak D match, TRBD1 (6 bases). The CDR3 is 15 amino acids. Germline CDR1 reads LNHNV; CDR2 reads YYDKDF (reference sequence). Trimming pared 0 bases from V and 5 bases from J, leaving 11 bases between. The CDR3 coding sequence is TGTGCCACCAGCAGAGATCTCGGGGGGCATCAGCCCCAGCATTTT. It translates to CATSRDLGGHQPQHF. The entire variable domain, with the rest obtained from reference TRBV15 and TRBJ1-5, is as follows: DAMVIQNPRYQVTQFGKPVTLSCSQTLNHNVMYWYQQKSSQAPKLLFHYYDKDFNNEADTPDNFQSRRPNTSFCFLDIRSPGLGDTAMYLCATSRDLGGHQPQHFGDGTRLSIL.

The chain uses TRBV2 and TRBJ2-5; possible D gene TRBD2, 5 bases. This CDR3 contains 13 residues. Germline V CDR1 and CDR2: SNHLY, FYNNEI. V shed 7 bases and J shed 4 bases, with 13 bases lying between them. The CDR3 here is CASTSGLGETQYF. DNA for the CDR3: TGTGCCAGCACATCTGGACTCGGAGAGACCCAGTACTTC.

The chain combines TRBV5-1 with TRBJ1-1, with D hard to call. CDR3 length equals 15 residues. Germline lookup yields CDR1 SGHRS and CDR2 YFSETQ. V lost 2 bases to trimming and J lost 1 base, with 12 bases between them. The CDR3 here is CASSLRNEKNTEAFF. The CDR3 DNA reads TGCGCCAGCAGCTTACGAAACGAGAAGAACACTGAAGCTTTCTTT.

The sample holds one count of this clone. This chain links TRBV7-9 with TRBJ2-1; D is possibly TRBD1 (5 bases). Trimming shortened V by 5 bases and J by 10 bases, and 15 bases separated the two germline ends. This CDR3 contains 13 residues. CDR1 SEHNR and CDR2 FQNEAQ come from the germline V gene (reference sequence). CDR3 nucleotide sequence: TGTGCCAGCAGCCGACAGAACCCAGGCGAGCAGTTCTTC. It encodes CASSRQNPGEQFF.

The chain combines TRBV5-1 with TRBJ2-5, with TRBD1 matching over 10 bases. CDR3 length equals 15 residues. CDR1 is SGHRS, CDR2 YFSETQ, per germline. J was trimmed by 4 bases and V by 0 bases; bases with no gene match: 3. Written as DNA, the CDR3 is TGCGCCAGCAGCTTGGGGGACAGGGGAGGAGAGACCCAGTACTTC. This translates into CASSLGDRGGETQYF.

To note about this clone: The sample contains more than one DNA sequence encoding this CDR3. The rearrangement joins TRBV30 to TRBJ1-5; D unclear. Germline assignment: CDR1 GTSNPN and CDR2 SVGIG (reference sequence). The CDR3 has 14 residues. Trimming removed 0 bases at V and 2 bases at J, with 8 bases between. The CDR3 DNA reads TGTGCCTGGAGTGTACGCACGGGCAATCAGCCCCAGCATTTT. This gives the protein CAWSVRTGNQPQHF.

This clone appeared a few times. V and J are TRBV19 and TRBJ2-3, with TRBD2 matching 11 bases. CDR3 size: 18 residues. The J segment lost 0 bases and the V segment lost 6 bases, leaving 11 bases of the junction unmatched. Germline CDR1 reads LNHDA; CDR2 reads SQIVND (reference sequence). This chain's CDR3 is CASRALAGGRSSTDTQYF. The CDR3 nucleotides are TGTGCCAGTAGAGCCTTAGCGGGGGGGAGATCTAGCACAGATACGCAGTATTTT.

For this clone: The same CDR3 is also encoded by other DNA sequences in this sample. This chain links TRBV6-5 with TRBJ1-2; TRBD1 agrees at 8 bases. CDR1 is MNHEY and CDR2 is SVGAGI in the germline V gene. This CDR3 has 13 amino acids. V dropped 0 bases and J dropped 8; count of bases not matched to a gene: 2. The CDR3 nucleotides read TGTGCCAGCAGTTACTCAACAGGGGGGGGCTACACCTTC. As protein: CASSYSTGGGYTF.

In nucleotides, the CDR3 is TGCAGTGCTAGGGAGGCCCGCGAGCAGTACTTC. Protein sequence: CSAREAREQYF. The rearrangement uses TRBV20-1 and TRBJ2-7; D perhaps matches TRBD2 (5 bases). The CDR3 loop spans 11 amino acids. Trimming removed 3 bases at V and 6 bases at J, with 9 bases between. Germline V gives CDR1 DFQATT, CDR2 SNEGSKA (reference sequence).